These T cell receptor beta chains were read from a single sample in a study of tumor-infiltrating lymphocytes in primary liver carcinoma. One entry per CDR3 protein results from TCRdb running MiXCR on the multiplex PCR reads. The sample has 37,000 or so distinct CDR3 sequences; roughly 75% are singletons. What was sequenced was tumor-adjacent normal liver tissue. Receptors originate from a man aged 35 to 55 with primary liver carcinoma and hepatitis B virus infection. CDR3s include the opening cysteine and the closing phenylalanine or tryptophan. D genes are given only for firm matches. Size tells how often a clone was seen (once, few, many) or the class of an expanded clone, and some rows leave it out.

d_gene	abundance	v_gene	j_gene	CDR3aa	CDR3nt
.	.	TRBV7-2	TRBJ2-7	CARGPGHQYEQYF	TGTGCCAGAGGCCCGGGACACCAATACGAGCAGTACTTC
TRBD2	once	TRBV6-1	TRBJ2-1	CACSEGTSGSNGQFF	TGTGCCTGCAGTGAAGGGACTAGCGGGAGCAATGGGCAGTTCTTC
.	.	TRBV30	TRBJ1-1	CAWSPMGLGEAFF	TGTGCCTGGAGTCCCATGGGGTTGGGGGAAGCTTTCTTT
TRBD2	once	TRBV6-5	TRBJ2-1	CASTSSGSNDQFF	TGTGCCAGCACTTCTAGCGGGAGCAATGATCAGTTCTTC
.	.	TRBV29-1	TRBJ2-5	CSVGQARETHYF	TGCAGCGTCGGGCAGGCCCGAGAGACTCATTACTTC
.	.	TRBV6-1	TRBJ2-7	CASSELGGHPTYERYF	TGTGCCAGCAGTGAATTGGGGGGGCATCCCACCTACGAGCGGTACTTC
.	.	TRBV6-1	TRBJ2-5	CASRLARVQETQYF	TGCGCCAGCAGGCTGGCAAGAGTCCAAGAGACCCAGTACTTC
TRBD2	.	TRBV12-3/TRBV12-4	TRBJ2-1	CASSSKPRLAATNEQFF	TGTGCCAGCAGTTCAAAGCCTCGACTAGCTGCGACCAATGAGCAGTTCTTC
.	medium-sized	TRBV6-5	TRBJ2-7	CASKIADNYEQYF	TGTGCCAGCAAAATAGCGGATAACTACGAGCAGTACTTC
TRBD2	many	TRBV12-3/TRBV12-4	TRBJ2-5	CASSRSGTETQYF	TGTGCCAGCAGCCGAAGCGGGACAGAGACCCAGTACTTC
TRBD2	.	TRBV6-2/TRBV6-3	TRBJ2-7	CADSYGLATEQYF	TGTGCCGACAGTTACGGACTAGCAACTGAGCAGTATTTC
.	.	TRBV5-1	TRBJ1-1	CASGLAGGLSEAFF	TGCGCCAGCGGCTTGGCCGGAGGACTCTCGGAAGCTTTCTTT
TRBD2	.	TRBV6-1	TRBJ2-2	CANKPSGNTGELFF	TGTGCCAACAAGCCTAGCGGTAACACCGGTGAGCTGTTTTTT
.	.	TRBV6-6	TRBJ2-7	CASRPGAAEQYF	TGTGCCAGCAGGCCCGGAGCGGCCGAGCAGTACTTC
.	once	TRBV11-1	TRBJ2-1	CASSPRLADSYNGQFF	TGTGCAAGCAGCCCCCGGTTGGCGGACTCCTACAATGGGCAGTTCTTC
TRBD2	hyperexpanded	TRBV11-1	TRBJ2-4	CASSFPGTSGTKNIQYF	TGTGCCAGCAGCTTTCCCGGGACTAGCGGGACCAAAAACATTCAGTACTTC
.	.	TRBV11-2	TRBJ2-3	CASSLGVDMQYF	TGTGCCAGCAGCTTAGGGGTCGATATGCAGTATTTC
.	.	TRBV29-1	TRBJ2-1	CSVGLLRGDEQFF	TGCAGCGTTGGACTACTTAGAGGGGATGAGCAGTTCTTC
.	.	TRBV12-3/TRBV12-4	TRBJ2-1	CASSWASVKGNEQFF	TGTGCCAGCAGTTGGGCTAGCGTGAAGGGGAATGAGCAGTTCTTC
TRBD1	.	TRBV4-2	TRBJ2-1	CARSHARGQGNNEQFF	TGCGCCAGAAGCCACGCCAGGGGACAGGGGAACAATGAGCAGTTCTTC
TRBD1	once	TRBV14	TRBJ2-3	CASSQESGQTYTDTQFF	TGTGCCAGCAGTCAAGAATCGGGACAGACCTACACAGATACGCAGTTTTTT
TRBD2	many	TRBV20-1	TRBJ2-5	CSALLAGGWETQYF	TGCAGTGCGTTACTAGCGGGAGGTTGGGAGACCCAGTACTTC
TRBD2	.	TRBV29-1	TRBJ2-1	CSVDIGLAGGPRNEQFF	TGTAGCGTTGATATAGGACTAGCGGGAGGGCCTAGGAATGAGCAGTTCTTC
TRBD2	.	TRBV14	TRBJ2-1	CASSTVAGWVNNEQFF	TGTGCCAGCAGTACCGTAGCGGGATGGGTAAATAATGAACAGTTCTTC
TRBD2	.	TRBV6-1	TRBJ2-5	CASSRQTSGRETQYF	TGTGCCAGCAGTAGACAAACTAGCGGGAGGGAGACCCAGTACTTC
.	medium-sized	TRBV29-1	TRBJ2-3	CSVEGGAGITDTQYF	TGCAGCGTTGAGGGCGGGGCCGGCATCACAGATACGCAGTATTTT
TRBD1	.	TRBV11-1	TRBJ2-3	CVSSPRQGLTDTQYF	TGTGTCAGCAGCCCGAGACAGGGATTAACAGATACGCAGTATTTT
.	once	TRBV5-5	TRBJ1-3	CASGARTELFSGNTIYF	TGTGCCAGCGGCGCCAGGACGGAACTCTTTTCTGGAAACACCATATATTTT
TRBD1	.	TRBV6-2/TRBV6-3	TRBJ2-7	CASSYGTGYEQYF	TGTGCCAGCAGTTATGGGACAGGGTACGAGCAGTACTTC
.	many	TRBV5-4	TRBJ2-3	CASSQNERTDF	TGTGCCAGCAGCCAGAACGAAAGGACAGATTTT
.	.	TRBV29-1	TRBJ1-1	CSVQWSTTEAFF	TGCAGCGTTCAATGGAGCACGACTGAAGCTTTCTTT
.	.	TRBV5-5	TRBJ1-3	CASSAGTYLFFGKTIYF	TGTGCCAGCAGCGCCGGGACGTATCTCTTTTTTGGAAAAACCATATATTTT
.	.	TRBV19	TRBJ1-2	CASSILQGNYGYTF	TGTGCCAGTAGTATACTACAGGGTAACTATGGCTACACCTTC
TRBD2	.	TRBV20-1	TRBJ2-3	CSATSTSGSRADMQYF	TGCAGTGCGACTAGTACTAGCGGGAGTCGGGCCGATATGCAGTATTTT
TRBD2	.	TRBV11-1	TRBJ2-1	CASIIGKTSGASRFGNERFF	TGTGCCAGCATCATAGGAAAGACAAGCGGGGCCTCACGGTTCGGCAATGAGCGGTTCTTC
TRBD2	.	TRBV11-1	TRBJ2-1	CASSIGKASGASRFDNEQFF	TGTGCCAGTAGCATAGGAAAGGCTAGCGGGGCCTCACGGTTCGACAATGAGCAGTTCTTC
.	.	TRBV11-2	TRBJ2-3	CASSRRSTGSTDTLYF	TGTGCCAGCAGCAGAAGAAGTACAGGGAGCACAGATACACTGTATTTT
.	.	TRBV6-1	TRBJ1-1	CASRKEVYTEAFF	TGTGCCAGCAGAAAAGAGGTGTACACTGAAGCTTTCTTT
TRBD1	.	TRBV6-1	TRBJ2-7	CGSSEGFRDRTYEQYF	TGTGGCAGCAGTGAAGGATTCAGGGACAGGACCTACGAGCAGTACTTC
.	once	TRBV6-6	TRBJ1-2	CASSFTPRVGYTF	TGTGCCAGCAGTTTTACGCCCCGGGTGGGCTACACCTTC
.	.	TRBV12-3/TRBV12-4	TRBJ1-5	CASTRGTAKNQPQHF	TGCGCCAGCACACGGGGCACCGCAAAAAATCAGCCCCAGCATTTT
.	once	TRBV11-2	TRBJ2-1	CANSLYSEQFF	TGTGCCAACAGCCTATACAGTGAACAGTTCTTC
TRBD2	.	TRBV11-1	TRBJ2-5	CASILAGLAGETQYF	TGTGCCAGCATCCTCGCGGGACTAGCGGGAGAGACCCAGTATTTC
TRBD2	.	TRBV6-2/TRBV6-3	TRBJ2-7	CGSRSSGRMYEQYF	TGTGGCAGCAGGAGTAGCGGGAGGATGTACGAACAGTACTTC
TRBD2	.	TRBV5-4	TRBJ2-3	CASIRTSTTDTQYF	TGTGCCAGCATCAGGACTAGCACGACAGATACGCAGTATTTT
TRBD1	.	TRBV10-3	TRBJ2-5	CAIRVFGQGNQEIQYF	TGTGCCATCAGAGTCTTTGGACAGGGGAACCAAGAGATCCAGTACTTC
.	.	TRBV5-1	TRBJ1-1	CVSSPTARVGTEAFF	TGCGTCAGCAGCCCCACGGCCAGGGTGGGCACTGAAGCTTTCTTT